This T cell receptor (beta chain) was retrieved from a study of long-term antiretroviral therapy in people with HIV. Study-level points and caveats: Those clones which expanded before ART made up the dominant part of the repertoire at all time points. Post-ART diversity increased but stayed below transplant donor controls.

From germline, CDR1 is SEHNR and CDR2 FQNEAQ (reference sequence). The ends lost 8 bases at V and 2 bases at J; junction bases unmatched: 16. The CDR3 runs to 18 residues. Turning to this clone: Its antigen is as yet unknown.

The libraries were made with immunoSEQ v3.0 at survey level. Using immunoSEQ multiplex PCR, the repertoire was profiled, and TCRdb retains in-frame clones only, with some absent. The sample yields about 22,000 clones, less than 85% seen once. V is TRBV7-9 and J is TRBJ1-1; 11 positions agree with TRBD1. The receptor was derived from a man aged 45-65 years with HIV. Sequences were derived from unsorted PBMCs, sampled at the start of antiretroviral therapy. The chain's CDR3 is CASRPPIRDRGINTEAFF. CDR3 sequence (DNA): TGTGCCAGCCGGCCACCCATCCGGGACAGGGGGATAAACACTGAAGCTTTCTTT.